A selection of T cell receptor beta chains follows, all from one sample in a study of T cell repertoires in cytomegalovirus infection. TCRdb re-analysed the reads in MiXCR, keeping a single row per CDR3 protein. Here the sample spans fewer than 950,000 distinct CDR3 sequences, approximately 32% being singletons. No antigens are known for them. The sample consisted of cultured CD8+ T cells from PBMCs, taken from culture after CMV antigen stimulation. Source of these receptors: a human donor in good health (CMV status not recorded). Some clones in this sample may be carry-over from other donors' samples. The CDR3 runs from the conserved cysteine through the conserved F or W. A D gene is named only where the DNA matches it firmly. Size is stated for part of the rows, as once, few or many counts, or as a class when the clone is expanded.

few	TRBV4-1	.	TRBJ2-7	TGCGCCAGCAGCCAAGGATGGAACTCCTACGAGCAGTACTTC	CASSQGWNSYEQYF
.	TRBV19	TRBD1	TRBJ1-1	TGTGCCAGTAGTCCCCGGGACAGGAAGAACACTGAAGCTTTCTTT	CASSPRDRKNTEAFF
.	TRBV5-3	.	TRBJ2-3	TGTGCCAGCAGCTCCTGGACTAAGGTACGAGATACGCAGTATTTT	CASSSWTKVRDTQYF
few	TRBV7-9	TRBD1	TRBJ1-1	TGTGCCAGCAGCCCGGACAGGGGGCTACTGAACACTGAAGCTTTCTTT	CASSPDRGLLNTEAFF
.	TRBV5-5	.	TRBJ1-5	TGTGCCAGCAGCTCCGGGGGCCGCTCGCCCCAGCATTTT	CASSSGGRSPQHF
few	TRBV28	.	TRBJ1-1	TGTGCCAGCAAGAAGGGGGGGACGAACACTGAAGCTTTCTTT	CASKKGGTNTEAFF
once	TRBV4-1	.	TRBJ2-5	TGCGCCAGCAGCCCGGGCGCCAGAGGAGAGACCCAGTACTTC	CASSPGARGETQYF
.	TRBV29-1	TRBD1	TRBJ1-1	TGCAGCGTTGAAAGGGTTTCTTGGACAGGGCAAAGAAGGACTGAAGCTTTCTTT	CSVERVSWTGQRRTEAFF
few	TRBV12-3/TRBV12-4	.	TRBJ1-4	TGTGCCAGTGATAGTCCCGGACAGCCGCATGAAAAACTGTTTTTT	CASDSPGQPHEKLFF
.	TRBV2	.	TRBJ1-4	TGTGCCAGCAAGGAGAGACAGCGTTCCCGGGGTGCAACTAATGAAAAACTGTTTTTT	CASKERQRSRGATNEKLFF
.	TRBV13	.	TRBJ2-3	TGTGCCAGCAGCTCCTTGGGGGGGCCGGGAGATACGCAGTATTTT	CASSSLGGPGDTQYF
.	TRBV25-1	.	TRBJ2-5	TGTGCCAGCAGTGACAGTTATGCCTTCCGGATCCAAGAGACCCAGTACTTC	CASSDSYAFRIQETQYF
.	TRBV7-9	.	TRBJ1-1	TGTGCCAGCAGATGGGACTGGAACACTGAAGCTTTCTTT	CASRWDWNTEAFF
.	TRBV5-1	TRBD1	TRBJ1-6	TGCGCCAGCAGCTTGGAGGGGACAGGGGATTCACCCCTCCACTTT	CASSLEGTGDSPLHF
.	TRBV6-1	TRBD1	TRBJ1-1	TGTGCCAGCTGGACAGGGGGGAACACTGAAGCTTTCTTT	CASWTGGNTEAFF
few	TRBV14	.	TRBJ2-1	TGTGCCAGCAGCCAAGATGCACGAGTTAGGCAGTTCTTC	CASSQDARVRQFF
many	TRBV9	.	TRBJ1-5	TGTGCCAGCAGCGTGTCCGGGAGCGCCAATCAGCCCCAGCATTTT	CASSVSGSANQPQHF
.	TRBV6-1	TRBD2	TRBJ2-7	TGTGTCAGCAGCCCCGGGGGAGGGGTTACCTACGAGCAGTACTTC	CVSSPGGGVTYEQYF
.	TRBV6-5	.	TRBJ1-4	TGTGCCAGCAGTTACGAAGAAGCAACTAATGAAAAACTGTTTTTT	CASSYEEATNEKLFF
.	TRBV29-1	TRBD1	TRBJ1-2	TGCAGCGTTGACTTCCTCGGGACAGGGGTCTATGGCTACACCTTC	CSVDFLGTGVYGYTF
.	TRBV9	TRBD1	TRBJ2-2	TGTGCCAGCAGCAGTGACAGGGTGAACTCCGGGGAGCTGTTTTTT	CASSSDRVNSGELFF
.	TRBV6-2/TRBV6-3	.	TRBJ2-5	TGTGCCAGCAGTTACTTCTTTGATGGGGATAAGACCCAGTACTTC	CASSYFFDGDKTQYF
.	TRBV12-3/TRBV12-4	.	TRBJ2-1	TGTGCCAACAGTCCGGCAGGCCATGAGCAGTTCTTC	CANSPAGHEQFF
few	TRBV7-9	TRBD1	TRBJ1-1	TGTGCCAGCAGCAGCCGGGACAGGGGGCTTTGGAACACTGAAGCTTTCTTT	CASSSRDRGLWNTEAFF
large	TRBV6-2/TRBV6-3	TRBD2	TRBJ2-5	TGTGCCAGCAGAACACCCCGGACTAGCAGGGGAGAGCTGGAGACCCAGTACTTC	CASRTPRTSRGELETQYF
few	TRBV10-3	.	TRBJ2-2	TGTGCCACAAGGCGACCAGAGATCGCGAACACCGGGGAGCTGTTTTTT	CATRRPEIANTGELFF
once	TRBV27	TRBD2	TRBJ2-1	TGTGCCAGCAGCCCCCGGACTAGAGACTACAATGAGCAGTTCTTC	CASSPRTRDYNEQFF
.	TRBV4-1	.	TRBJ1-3	TGCGCCAGCAGCCAAGGATCGGCTGTCTCTGGAAACACCATATATTTT	CASSQGSAVSGNTIYF
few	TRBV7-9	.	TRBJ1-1	TGTGCCAGCAGATCAAATCTGGGGACTGAAGCTTTCTTT	CASRSNLGTEAFF
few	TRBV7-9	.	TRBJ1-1	TGTGCCAGCAGCCCCTCAGGGGCGACTGAAGCTTTCTTT	CASSPSGATEAFF
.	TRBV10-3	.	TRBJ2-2	TGTGCCATCAGTGAGTCGAAGGCACTCCCGAACACCGGGGAGCTGTTTTTT	CAISESKALPNTGELFF
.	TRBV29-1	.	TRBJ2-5	TGCAGCGTTGTACACAGGGCAAAGACCCTGTACTTC	CSVVHRAKTLYF
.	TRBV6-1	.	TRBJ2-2	TGTGCCAGCAGCTTCACCCGGCAAGGGTCCGGGGAGCTGTTTTTT	CASSFTRQGSGELFF
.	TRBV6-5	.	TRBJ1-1	TGTGCCAGCGTAGCCCCAGGGACTGAAGCTTTCTTT	CASVAPGTEAFF
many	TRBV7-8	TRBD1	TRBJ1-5	TGTGCCAGCAGCTCCGGACAGGGATCCCAGCCCCAGCATTTT	CASSSGQGSQPQHF
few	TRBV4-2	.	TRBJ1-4	TGTGCCAGCAGCCCCCTAGGGGAGACAGATCCTAATGAAAAACTGTTTTTT	CASSPLGETDPNEKLFF
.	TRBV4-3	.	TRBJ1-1	TGCGCCAGCAGCCAAGAAGACGGAGCAGGTGAAGCTTTCTTT	CASSQEDGAGEAFF
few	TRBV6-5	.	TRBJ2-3	TGTGCCAGCAGTTGGGGACCCCGACAAGCAGATACGCAGTATTTT	CASSWGPRQADTQYF
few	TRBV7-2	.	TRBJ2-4	TGTGCCAGCAGCTTAAATGGGGGGCCTGGGGCAAACATTCAGTACTTC	CASSLNGGPGANIQYF
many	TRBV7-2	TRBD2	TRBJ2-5	TGTGCCAGCAGCCCCATCCTAGCGGGGGAAGAGACCCAGTACTTC	CASSPILAGEETQYF
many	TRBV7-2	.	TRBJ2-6	TGTGCCAGCAGGGGGCGAGGATCTGGGGCCAACGTCCTGACTTTC	CASRGRGSGANVLTF
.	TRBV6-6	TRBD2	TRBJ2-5	TGTGCCAGCAGCGATCGACTAGCGGGGAAAGAGACCCAGTACTTC	CASSDRLAGKETQYF
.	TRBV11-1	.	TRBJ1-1	TGTGCCAGCAGCTTAGTAAGTCTCGGGTCTGAAGCTTTCTTT	CASSLVSLGSEAFF
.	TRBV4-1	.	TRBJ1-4	TGCGCCAGCAGCCTACGAGGTGACAGCTCTAATGAAAAACTGTTTTTT	CASSLRGDSSNEKLFF
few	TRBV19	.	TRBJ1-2	TGTGCCTCACTTTCCAGGGGTCCGGGCTATGGCTACACCTTC	CASLSRGPGYGYTF